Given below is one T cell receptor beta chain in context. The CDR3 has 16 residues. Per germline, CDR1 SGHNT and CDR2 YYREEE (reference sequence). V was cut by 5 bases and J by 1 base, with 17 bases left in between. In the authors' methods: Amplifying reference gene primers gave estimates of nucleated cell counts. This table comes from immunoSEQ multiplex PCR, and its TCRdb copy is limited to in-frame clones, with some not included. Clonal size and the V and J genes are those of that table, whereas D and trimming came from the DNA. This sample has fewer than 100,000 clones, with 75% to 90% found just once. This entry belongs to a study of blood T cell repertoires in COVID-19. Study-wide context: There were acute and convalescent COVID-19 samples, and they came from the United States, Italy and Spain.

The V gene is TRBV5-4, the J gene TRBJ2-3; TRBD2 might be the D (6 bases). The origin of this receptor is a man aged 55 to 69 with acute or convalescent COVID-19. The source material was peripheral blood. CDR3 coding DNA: TGTGCCAGCAGTTTTCCCGGGACGGGGGGCACAGATACGCAGTATTTT. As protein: CASSFPGTGGTDTQYF.